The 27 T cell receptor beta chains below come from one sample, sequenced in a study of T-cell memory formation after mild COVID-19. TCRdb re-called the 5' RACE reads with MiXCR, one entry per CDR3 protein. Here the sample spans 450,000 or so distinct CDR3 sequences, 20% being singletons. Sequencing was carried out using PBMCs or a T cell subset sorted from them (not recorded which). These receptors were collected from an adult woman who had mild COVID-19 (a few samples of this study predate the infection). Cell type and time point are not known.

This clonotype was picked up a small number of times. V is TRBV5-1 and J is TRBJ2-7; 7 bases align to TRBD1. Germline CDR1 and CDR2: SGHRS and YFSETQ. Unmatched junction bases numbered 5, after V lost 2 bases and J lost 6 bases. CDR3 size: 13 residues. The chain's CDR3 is CASSLQGYGEQYF. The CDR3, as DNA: TGCGCCAGCAGCTTACAGGGGTATGGCGAGCAGTACTTC.

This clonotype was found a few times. The CDR3 loop reads CATRTGGPYNSPLHF. The CDR3 DNA follows: TGTGCCACCCGGACAGGGGGCCCCTATAATTCACCCCTCCACTTT. The V gene is TRBV27, the J gene TRBJ1-6; TRBD1 aligns across 11 bases. V was clipped by 10 bases and J by 2 bases; unmatched bases: 4. The CDR3 runs 15 residues. Germline CDR1 MNHEY, CDR2 SMNVEV (reference sequence).

The CDR3 loop reads CAWAQGYYYEQYF. DNA of the CDR3: TGTGCCTGGGCCCAGGGCTACTACTACGAGCAGTACTTC. This sequence joins TRBV30 and TRBJ2-7; tentatively, D is TRBD1 (5 bases). The CDR3 spans 13 residues. V shed 5 bases and J shed 3 bases, with 14 bases lying between them. Per germline, CDR1 GTSNPN and CDR2 SVGIG (reference sequence).

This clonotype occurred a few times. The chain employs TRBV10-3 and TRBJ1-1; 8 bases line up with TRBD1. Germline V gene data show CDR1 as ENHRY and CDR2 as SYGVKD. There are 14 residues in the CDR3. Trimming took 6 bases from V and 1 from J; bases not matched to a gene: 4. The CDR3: CAISRQGSNTEAFF. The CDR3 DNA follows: TGTGCCATCAGCCGACAGGGGTCGAACACTGAAGCTTTCTTT.

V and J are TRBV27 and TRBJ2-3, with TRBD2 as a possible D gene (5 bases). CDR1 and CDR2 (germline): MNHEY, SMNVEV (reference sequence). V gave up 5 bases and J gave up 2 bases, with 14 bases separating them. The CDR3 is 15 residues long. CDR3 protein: CASSPSRTFTDTQYF. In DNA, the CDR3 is TGTGCCAGCAGTCCCAGCCGGACTTTCACAGATACGCAGTATTTT.

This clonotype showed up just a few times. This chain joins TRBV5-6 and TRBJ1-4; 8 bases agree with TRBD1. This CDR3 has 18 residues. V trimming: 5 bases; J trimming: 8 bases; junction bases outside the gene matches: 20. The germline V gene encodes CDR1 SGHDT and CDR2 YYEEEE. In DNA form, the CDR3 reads TGTGCCAGCAGATTTCAGGGAAATCCGGGACAGGCGGCGGAAAAACTGTTTTTT. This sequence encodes CASRFQGNPGQAAEKLFF.

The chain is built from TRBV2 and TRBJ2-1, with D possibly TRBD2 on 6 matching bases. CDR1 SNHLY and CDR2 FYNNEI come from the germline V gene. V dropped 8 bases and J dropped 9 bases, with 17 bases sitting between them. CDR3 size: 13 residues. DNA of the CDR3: TGTGCCAGCGAATTCGATGGGAGGAGTGAGCAGTTCTTC. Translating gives CASEFDGRSEQFF.

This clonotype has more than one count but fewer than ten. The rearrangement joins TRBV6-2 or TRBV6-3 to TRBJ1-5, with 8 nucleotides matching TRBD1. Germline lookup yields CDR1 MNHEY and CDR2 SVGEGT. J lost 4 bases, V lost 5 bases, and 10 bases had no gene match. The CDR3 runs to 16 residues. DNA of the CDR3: TGTGCCAGCAGTCACCCCGGGACAGGAGATAATCAGCCCCAGCATTTT. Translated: CASSHPGTGDNQPQHF.

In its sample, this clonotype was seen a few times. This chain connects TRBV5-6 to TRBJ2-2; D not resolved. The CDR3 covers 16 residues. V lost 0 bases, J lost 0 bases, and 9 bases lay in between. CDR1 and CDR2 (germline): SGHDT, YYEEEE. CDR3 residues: CASSLVHGPNTGELFF. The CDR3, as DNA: TGTGCCAGCAGCTTGGTTCATGGGCCGAACACCGGGGAGCTGTTTTTT.

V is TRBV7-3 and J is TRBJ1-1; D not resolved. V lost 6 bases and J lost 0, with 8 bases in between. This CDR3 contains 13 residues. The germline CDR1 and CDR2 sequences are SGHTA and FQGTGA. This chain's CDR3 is CASRLSMNTEAFF. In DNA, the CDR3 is TGTGCCAGCAGACTTTCGATGAACACTGAAGCTTTCTTT.

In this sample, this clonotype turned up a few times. CDR3 amino acids: CASSFRRDRATKNTEAFF. CDR3 DNA: TGTGCCAGCAGTTTCCGCCGGGACAGGGCAACAAAAAACACTGAAGCTTTCTTT. This rearrangement joins TRBV12-3 or TRBV12-4 to TRBJ1-1, with 9 bases fitting TRBD1. The CDR3 is 18 residues long. V dropped 3 bases and J dropped 2; count of bases not matched to a gene: 13.

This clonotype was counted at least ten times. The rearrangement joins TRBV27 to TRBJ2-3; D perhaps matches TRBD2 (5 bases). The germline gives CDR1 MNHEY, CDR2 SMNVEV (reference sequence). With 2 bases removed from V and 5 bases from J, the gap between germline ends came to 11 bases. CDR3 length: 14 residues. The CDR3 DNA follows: TGTGCCAGCAGTTTAGAGCCCCGGGGAGATACGCAGTATTTT. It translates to CASSLEPRGDTQYF.

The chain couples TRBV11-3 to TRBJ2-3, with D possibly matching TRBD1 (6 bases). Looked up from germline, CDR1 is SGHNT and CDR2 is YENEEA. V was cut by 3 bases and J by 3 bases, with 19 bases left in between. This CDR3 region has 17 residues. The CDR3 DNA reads TGTGCCAGCAGCTTTGTAGGGGGAGTCCAGCTGACAGATACGCAGTATTTT. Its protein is CASSFVGGVQLTDTQYF.

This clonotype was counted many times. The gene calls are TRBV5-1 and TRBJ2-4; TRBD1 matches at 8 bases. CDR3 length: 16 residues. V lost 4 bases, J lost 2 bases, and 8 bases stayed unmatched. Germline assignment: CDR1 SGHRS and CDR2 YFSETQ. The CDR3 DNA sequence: TGCGCCAGCAGCGCCTGGGACAGGAACTCCAAAAACATTCAGTACTTC. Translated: CASSAWDRNSKNIQYF.

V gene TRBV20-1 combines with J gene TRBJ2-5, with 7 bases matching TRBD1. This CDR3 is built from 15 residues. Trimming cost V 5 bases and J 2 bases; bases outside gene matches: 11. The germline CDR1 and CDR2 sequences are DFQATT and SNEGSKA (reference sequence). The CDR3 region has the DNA TGCAGTGCTTTATCCCCGGGGACAGATCAAGAGACCCAGTACTTC. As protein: CSALSPGTDQETQYF.

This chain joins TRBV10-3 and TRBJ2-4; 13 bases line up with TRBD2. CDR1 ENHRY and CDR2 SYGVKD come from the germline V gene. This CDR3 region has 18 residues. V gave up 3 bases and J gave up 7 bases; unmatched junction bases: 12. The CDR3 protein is CAISDVWGLAGKGNIQYF. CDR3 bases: TGTGCCATCAGTGACGTGTGGGGACTAGCGGGAAAGGGGAACATTCAGTACTTC.

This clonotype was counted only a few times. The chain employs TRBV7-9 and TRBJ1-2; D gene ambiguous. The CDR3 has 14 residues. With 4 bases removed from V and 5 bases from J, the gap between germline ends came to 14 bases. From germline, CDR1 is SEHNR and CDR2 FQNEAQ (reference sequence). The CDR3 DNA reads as TGTGCCAGCAGCTATGGGAGACGATCTTATGGCTACACCTTC. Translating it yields CASSYGRRSYGYTF.

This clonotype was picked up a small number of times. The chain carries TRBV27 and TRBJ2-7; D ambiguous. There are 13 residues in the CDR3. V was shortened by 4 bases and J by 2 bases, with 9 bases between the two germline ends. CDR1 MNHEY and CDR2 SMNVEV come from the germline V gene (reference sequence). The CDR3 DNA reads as TGTGCCAGCAGTTCGACATTAACCTACGAGCAGTACTTC. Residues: CASSSTLTYEQYF.

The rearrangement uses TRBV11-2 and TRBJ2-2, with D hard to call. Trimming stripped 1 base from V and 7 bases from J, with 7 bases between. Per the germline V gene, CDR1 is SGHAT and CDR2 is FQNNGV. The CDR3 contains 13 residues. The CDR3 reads CASSLVERGELFF. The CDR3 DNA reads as TGTGCCAGCAGCTTAGTAGAACGCGGGGAGCTGTTTTTT.

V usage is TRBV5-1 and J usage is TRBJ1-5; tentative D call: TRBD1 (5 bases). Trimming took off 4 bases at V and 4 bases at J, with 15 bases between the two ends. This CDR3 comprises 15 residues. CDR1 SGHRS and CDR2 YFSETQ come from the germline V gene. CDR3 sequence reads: CASSLTARENQPQHF. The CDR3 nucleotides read TGCGCCAGCAGCCTAACGGCCAGGGAAAATCAGCCCCAGCATTTT.

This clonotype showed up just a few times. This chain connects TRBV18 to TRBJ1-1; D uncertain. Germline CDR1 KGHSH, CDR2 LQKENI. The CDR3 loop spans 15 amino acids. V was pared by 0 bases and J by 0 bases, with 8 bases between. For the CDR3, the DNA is TGTGCCAGCTCACCACCGGCCGGAGTGAACACTGAAGCTTTCTTT. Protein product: CASSPPAGVNTEAFF.

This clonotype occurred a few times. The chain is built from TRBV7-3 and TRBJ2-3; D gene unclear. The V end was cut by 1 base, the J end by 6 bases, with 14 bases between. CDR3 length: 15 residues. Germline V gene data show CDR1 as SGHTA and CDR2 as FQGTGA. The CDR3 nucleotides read TGTGCCAGCAGCTTAAATCCCCACTGGGCGGATACGCAGTATTTT. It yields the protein CASSLNPHWADTQYF.

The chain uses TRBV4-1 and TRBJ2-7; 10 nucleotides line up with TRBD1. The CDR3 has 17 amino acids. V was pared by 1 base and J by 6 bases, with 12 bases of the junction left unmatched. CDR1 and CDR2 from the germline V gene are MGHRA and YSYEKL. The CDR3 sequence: CASSQGLTGQGISEQYF. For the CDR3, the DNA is TGCGCCAGCAGCCAAGGTCTGACGGGACAGGGGATCAGCGAGCAGTACTTC.

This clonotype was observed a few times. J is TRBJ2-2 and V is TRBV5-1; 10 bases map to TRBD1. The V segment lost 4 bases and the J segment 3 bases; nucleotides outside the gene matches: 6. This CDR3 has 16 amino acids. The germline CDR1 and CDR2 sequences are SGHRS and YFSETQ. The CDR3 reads CASSPRDRGDTGELFF. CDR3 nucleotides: TGCGCCAGCAGCCCCCGGGACAGGGGTGACACCGGGGAGCTGTTTTTT.

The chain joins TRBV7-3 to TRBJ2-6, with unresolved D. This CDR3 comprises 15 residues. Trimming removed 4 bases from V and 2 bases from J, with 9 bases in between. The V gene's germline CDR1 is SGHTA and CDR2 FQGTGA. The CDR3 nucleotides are TGTGCCAGCAGCTCTGGGGTAGCTGGGGCCAACGTCCTGACTTTC. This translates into CASSSGVAGANVLTF.

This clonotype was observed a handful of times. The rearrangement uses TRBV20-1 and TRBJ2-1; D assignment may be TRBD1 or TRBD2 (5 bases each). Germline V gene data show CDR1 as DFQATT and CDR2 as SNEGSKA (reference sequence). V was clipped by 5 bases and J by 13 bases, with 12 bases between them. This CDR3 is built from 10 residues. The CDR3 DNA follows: TGCAGTGCTGGGGCAGGACTCCAGTTCTTC. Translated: CSAGAGLQFF.

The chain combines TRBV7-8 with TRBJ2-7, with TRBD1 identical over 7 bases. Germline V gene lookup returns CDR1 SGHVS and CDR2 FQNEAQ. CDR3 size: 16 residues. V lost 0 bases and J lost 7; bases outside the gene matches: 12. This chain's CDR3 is CASSLALSDPGGEQYF. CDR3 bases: TGTGCCAGCAGCTTAGCGTTGTCAGATCCAGGGGGTGAGCAGTACTTC. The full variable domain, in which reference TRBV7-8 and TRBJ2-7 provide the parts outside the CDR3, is GAGVSQSPRYKVAKRGQDVALRCDPISGHVSLFWYQQALGQGPEFLTYFQNEAQLDKSGLPSDRFFAERPEGSVSTLKIQRTQQEDSAVYLCASSLALSDPGGEQYFGPGTRLTVT.